Sequencing of this T cell receptor beta chain was carried out in a study of T cells in narcolepsy. The method was immunoSEQ multiplex PCR; TCRdb's version includes in-frame clones alone and lacks a portion of them. Found here are 20,000 to 30,000 clones, roughly 62% of them singletons; the top ten hold 10% to 15%. V lost 2 bases to trimming and J lost 5 bases, with 7 bases between them. This CDR3 is 13 amino acids long. The germline CDR1 and CDR2 sequences are SGHRS and YFSETQ. This clone was counted only a few times. The chain links TRBV5-1 to TRBJ2-2; tentative D call: TRBD1 (5 bases). The clonotype was recovered from a human donor in good health. Source material: memory (CD45RA-) CD4+ T cells from blood. The CDR3 sequence: CASSFRATGELFF. The CDR3 coding sequence is TGCGCCAGCAGCTTCAGGGCAACCGGGGAGCTGTTTTTT.